What follows are 20 T cell receptor beta chains derived from one specimen sequenced in a study of T cell repertoires in cytomegalovirus infection. Antigens of these TCRs are unknown. Each CDR3 protein is one row after TCRdb ran MiXCR on the reads. The sample holds approximately 910,000 distinct CDR3 sequences, 25% to 40% seen once. This material consisted of cultured CD8+ T cells from PBMCs, taken from culture after CMV antigen stimulation. These receptors were obtained from a human donor in good health (CMV status not recorded). Some clones in this sample may be carry-over from other donors' samples.

This clonotype was seen at least ten times. The V gene is TRBV20-1, the J gene TRBJ2-3; D remains ambiguous. The CDR3 has 15 amino acids. V dropped 1 base and J dropped 4 bases, with 15 bases sitting between them. Germline lookup yields CDR1 DFQATT and CDR2 SNEGSKA (reference sequence). CDR3 DNA: TGCAGTGCTAGAGGCGGCTGGGCTCCTCCAGATACGCAGTATTTT. It codes for CSARGGWAPPDTQYF.

This clonotype appeared a few times. The chain carries TRBV7-9 and TRBJ2-1; no reliable D call. The CDR3 contains 12 residues. V was pared by 5 bases and J by 10 bases, with 12 bases between. Germline CDR1 SEHNR, CDR2 FQNEAQ (reference sequence). The CDR3 loop is CASSPVGYEQFF. The CDR3 bases are TGTGCCAGCAGCCCGGTGGGGTACGAGCAGTTCTTC. Combining the CDR3 with reference TRBV7-9 and TRBJ2-1 gives the whole variable domain DTGVSQNPRHKITKRGQNVTFRCDPISEHNRLYWYRQTLGQGPEFLTYFQNEAQLEKSRLLSDRFSAERPKGSFSTLEIQRTEQGDSAMYLCASSPVGYEQFFGPGTRLTVL.

This clonotype was seen a handful of times. This chain joins TRBV6-1 and TRBJ2-5; 10 positions match TRBD1. The CDR3 spans 15 residues. Per the germline V gene, CDR1 is MNHNS and CDR2 is SASEGT. With V trimmed by 5 bases and J by 5 bases, 8 bases remained unmatched. CDR3 bases: TGTGCCAGCAGTTACGGACAGGGGGTCTTCGAGACCCAGTACTTC. Translation gives CASSYGQGVFETQYF.

This chain connects TRBV12-5 to TRBJ1-2; weak D call: TRBD1 (5 bases). There are 14 residues in the CDR3. Germline CDR1 reads LGHNT; CDR2 reads FRNRAP. Trimming left V 2 bases short and J 2 bases short, with 9 bases between. CDR3 protein: CASGLKDKNYGYTF. The CDR3, as DNA: TGTGCTAGTGGTTTGAAGGACAAAAACTATGGCTACACCTTC.

In the case of this clonotype: A much bigger clone sits one base away, suggesting this may be a read error. The gene calls are TRBV7-8 and TRBJ2-1; D unresolved. The CDR3 is 11 residues long. Per germline, CDR1 SGHVS and CDR2 FQNEAQ. CDR3 nucleotide sequence: TGTGCCAGCAGATTAGAGGATGAGCAGTTCTTC. It yields the protein CASRLEDEQFF. Variable domain in full (rest from reference TRBV7-8 and TRBJ2-1): GAGVSQSPRYKVAKRGQDVALRCDPISGHVSLFWYQQALGQGPEFLTYFQNEAQLDKSGLPSDRFFAERPEGSVSTLKIQRTQQEDSAVYLCASRLEDEQFFGPGTRLTVL.

On this clonotype: A much larger clone lies a single base off, so this may be a read error. The conserved phenylalanine or tryptophan is not found at the CDR3 terminus, so this likely reflects a read error. The CDR3 here is CASSPPQGFYTEAFI. Here the CDR3 DNA reads TGTGCCAGCAGTCCCCCACAGGGGTTTTACACTGAAGCTTTCATT. The chain is built from TRBV27 and TRBJ1-1, with 7 nucleotides matching TRBD1. The CDR3 length is 15 residues. The V segment lost 5 bases and the J segment 3 bases; nucleotides outside the gene matches: 9. Germline V lookup: CDR1 MNHEY, CDR2 SMNVEV (reference sequence).

This clonotype was observed many times. The V call is TRBV28, the J call TRBJ1-1, with D unresolved. The V and J ends lost 6 bases and 1 base respectively, with 12 bases between them. Looked up from germline, CDR1 is MDHEN and CDR2 is SYDVKM. The CDR3 is 14 amino acids. The CDR3 DNA reads as TGTGCCAGCAGGTTAATTGGCTCGAACACTGAAGCTTTCTTT. Translated: CASRLIGSNTEAFF.

The chain recombines TRBV27 with TRBJ2-7; tentative D call: TRBD1 (6 bases). CDR3 length: 15 amino acids. V was trimmed by 2 bases and J by 4 bases, leaving 15 bases between them. Germline CDR1 and CDR2: MNHEY and SMNVEV (reference sequence). CDR3 nucleotides: TGTGCCAGCAGTTTACGAGGGCAGGGGCTTTACGAGCAGTACTTC. It specifies CASSLRGQGLYEQYF.

The chain recombines TRBV14 with TRBJ1-1; the D is unclear. From germline, CDR1 is SGHDN and CDR2 FVKESK. V lost 5 bases to trimming and J lost 7 bases, with 8 bases between them. CDR3 length equals 11 residues. The CDR3 sequence: CASSGSDEAFF. CDR3 coding DNA: TGTGCCAGCAGCGGGTCCGATGAAGCTTTCTTT.

The V call is TRBV12-3 or TRBV12-4, the J call TRBJ2-5; D call uncertain. This CDR3 is 14 amino acids long. Trimming removed 4 bases at V and 4 bases at J, with 13 bases between. The CDR3 nucleotides are TGTGCCAGCAGTTCGGACGTTTTCCCAGAGACCCAGTACTTC. Translated, it gives CASSSDVFPETQYF.

This clonotype was observed many times. This chain links TRBV7-6 with TRBJ2-3; 13 bases are a match to TRBD2. This CDR3 spans 16 amino acids. Germline V CDR1 and CDR2: SGHVS, FNYEAQ. Trimming at V came to 6 bases and at J to 1 base, leaving 4 bases not matched to a gene. CDR3 sequence reads: CASRPGLAGGTDTQYF. The CDR3 region has the DNA TGTGCCAGCAGGCCCGGACTAGCGGGGGGCACAGATACGCAGTATTTT.

The rearrangement uses TRBV10-3 and TRBJ1-5; TRBD1 is a possible D gene (6 bases). Trimming took off 6 bases at V and 6 bases at J, with 15 bases between the two ends. The CDR3 has 14 amino acids. CDR1 and CDR2 (germline): ENHRY, SYGVKD. The DNA for the CDR3 is TGTGCCATCAGCCCGGGGGGGGCAGGTCAGCCCCAGCATTTT. Translated: CAISPGGAGQPQHF.

This clonotype has a handful of counts. The rearrangement uses TRBV10-3 and TRBJ2-1; 9 positions agree with TRBD2. The CDR3 spans 16 residues. From germline, CDR1 is ENHRY and CDR2 SYGVKD. V trimming: 8 bases; J trimming: 5 bases; junction bases outside the gene matches: 13. Written as DNA, the CDR3 is TGTGCCATCCTTAGGGCTAGCGGGGACTACAACAATGAGCAGTTCTTC. Translating it yields CAILRASGDYNNEQFF.

CDR3 protein: CASSYSLRGRGETQYF. DNA for the CDR3: TGTGCCAGCAGTTACTCTCTCAGGGGGCGCGGAGAGACCCAGTACTTC. The chain uses TRBV6-5 and TRBJ2-5; 8 positions agree with TRBD1. This CDR3 contains 16 residues. Germline lookup yields CDR1 MNHEY and CDR2 SVGAGI. The ends lost 0 bases at V and 4 bases at J; junction bases unmatched: 7.

This chain joins TRBV2 and TRBJ2-5, with D possibly TRBD1 on 6 matching bases. The CDR3 is 13 residues long. The germline CDR1 and CDR2 sequences are SNHLY and FYNNEI. Between the trimmed V and J ends, which lost 8 bases and 5 bases, there was a span of 15 bases. CDR3 sequence reads: CASEQGEGETQYF. The DNA for the CDR3 is TGTGCCAGCGAACAGGGAGAAGGCGAGACCCAGTACTTC.

This clonotype appeared a few times. V gene TRBV7-9 combines with J gene TRBJ2-7; D ambiguous. The CDR3 length is 13 residues. Germline V gives CDR1 SEHNR, CDR2 FQNEAQ (reference sequence). Trimming took 4 bases from V and 5 from J, leaving 12 bases between them. CDR3 DNA: TGTGCCAGCAGCTCCGCATTGTCGGACGAGCAGTACTTC. Its protein product is CASSSALSDEQYF.

This clonotype was counted only a few times. V and J are TRBV9 and TRBJ2-5; D possibly corresponds to TRBD2 (5 bases). Germline CDR1 reads SGDLS; CDR2 reads YYNGEE. The V and J ends lost 0 bases and 1 base respectively, with 10 bases between them. The CDR3 has 15 residues. The CDR3 DNA is TGTGCCAGCAGCGTAGGTTCAGGACTCCAAGAGACCCAGTACTTC. Translation gives CASSVGSGLQETQYF. Full variable domain (outside the CDR3, taken from reference TRBV9 and TRBJ2-5): DSGVTQTPKHLITATGQRVTLRCSPRSGDLSVYWYQQSLDQGLQFLIQYYNGEERAKGNILERFSAQQFPDLHSELNLSSLELGDSALYFCASSVGSGLQETQYFGPGTRLLVL.

The chain carries TRBV19 and TRBJ2-1, with 10 bases that match TRBD2. There are 20 residues in the CDR3. With V trimmed by 6 bases and J by 0 bases, 17 bases remained unmatched. Germline V CDR1 and CDR2: LNHDA, SQIVND (reference sequence). CDR3 sequence: CASSPLRVAGGLSSYNEQFF. The CDR3 DNA reads as TGTGCCAGTAGCCCCCTTAGGGTAGCGGGGGGACTGAGCTCCTACAATGAGCAGTTCTTC.

This clonotype occurred a few times. The gene calls are TRBV7-9 and TRBJ2-7; maybe TRBD1 (6 bases). Trimming removed 1 base at V and 6 bases at J, with 13 bases between. The CDR3 is 14 amino acids. Per the germline V gene, CDR1 is SEHNR and CDR2 is FQNEAQ (reference sequence). In DNA form, the CDR3 reads TGTGCCAGCAGCTTAGATGGGGGCGCGGGCGAGCAGTACGTC. Amino acid sequence: CASSLDGGAGEQYV.

This clonotype has only a few counts. The V gene is TRBV27, the J gene TRBJ2-7, with D possibly matching TRBD2 (5 bases). This CDR3 contains 15 residues. Germline assignment: CDR1 MNHEY and CDR2 SMNVEV (reference sequence). Trimming left V 0 bases short and J 3 bases short, with 12 bases between. The CDR3 here is CASSLSGVADYEQYF. The CDR3 nucleotides are TGTGCCAGCAGTTTATCGGGAGTCGCAGACTACGAGCAGTACTTC.